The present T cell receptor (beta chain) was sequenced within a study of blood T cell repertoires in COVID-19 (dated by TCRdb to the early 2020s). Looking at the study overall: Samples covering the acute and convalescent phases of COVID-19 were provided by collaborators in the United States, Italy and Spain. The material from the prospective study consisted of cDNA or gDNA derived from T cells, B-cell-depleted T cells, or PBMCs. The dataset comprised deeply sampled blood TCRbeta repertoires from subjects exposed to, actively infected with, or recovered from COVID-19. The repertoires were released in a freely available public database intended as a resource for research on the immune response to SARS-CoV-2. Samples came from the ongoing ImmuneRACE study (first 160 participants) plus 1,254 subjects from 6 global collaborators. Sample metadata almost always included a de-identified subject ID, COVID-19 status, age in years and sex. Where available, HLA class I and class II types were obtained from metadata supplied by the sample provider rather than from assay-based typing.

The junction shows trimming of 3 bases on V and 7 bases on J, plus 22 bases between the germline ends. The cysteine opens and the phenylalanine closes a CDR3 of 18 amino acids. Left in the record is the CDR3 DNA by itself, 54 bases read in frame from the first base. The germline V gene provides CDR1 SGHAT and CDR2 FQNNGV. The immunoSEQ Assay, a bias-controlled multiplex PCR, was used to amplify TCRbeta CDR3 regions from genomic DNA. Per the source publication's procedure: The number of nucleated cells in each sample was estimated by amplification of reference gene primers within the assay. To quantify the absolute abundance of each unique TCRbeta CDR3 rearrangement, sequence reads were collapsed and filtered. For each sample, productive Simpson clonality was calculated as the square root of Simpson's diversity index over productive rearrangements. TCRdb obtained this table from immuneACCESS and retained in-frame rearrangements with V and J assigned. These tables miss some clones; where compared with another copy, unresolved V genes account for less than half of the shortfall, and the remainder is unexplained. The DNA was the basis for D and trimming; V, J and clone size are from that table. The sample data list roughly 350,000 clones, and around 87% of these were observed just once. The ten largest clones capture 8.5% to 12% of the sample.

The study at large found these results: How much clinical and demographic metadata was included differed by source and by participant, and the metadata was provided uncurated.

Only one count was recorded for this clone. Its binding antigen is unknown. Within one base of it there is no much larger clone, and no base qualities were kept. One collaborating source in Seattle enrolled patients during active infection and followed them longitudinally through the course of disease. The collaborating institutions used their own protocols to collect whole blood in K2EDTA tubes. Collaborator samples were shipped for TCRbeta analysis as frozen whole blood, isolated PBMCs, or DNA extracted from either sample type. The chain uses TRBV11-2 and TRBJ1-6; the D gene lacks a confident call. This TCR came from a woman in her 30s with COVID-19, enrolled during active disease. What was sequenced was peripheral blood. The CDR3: CASSFLGLRTAQNSPLHF. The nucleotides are TGTGCCAGCAGCTTCTTAGGACTCAGGACCGCTCAAAATTCACCCCTCCACTTT.